These 27 T cell receptor beta chains were all obtained from the same sample, sequenced in a study of blood T cell repertoires in COVID-19. The assay was immunoSEQ multiplex PCR, and TCRdb's table has in-frame clones only and misses some. The data show around 170,000 clones, 74% seen once. Source material: peripheral blood. The receptors originated from a woman aged 80 or older with acute or convalescent COVID-19.

CDR3 in amino acids: CASSEGDIGYGYTF. In nucleotides, the CDR3 is TGTGCCAGCAGTGAGGGGGACATAGGCTATGGCTACACCTTC. The chain recombines TRBV2 with TRBJ1-2, with D perhaps TRBD1 (6 bases). Germline V gives CDR1 SNHLY, CDR2 FYNNEI. CDR3 length equals 14 residues. V was clipped by 3 bases and J by 4 bases, with 12 bases between them.

A remark on this clone: Other DNA sequences in this specimen translate into the identical CDR3. The chain links TRBV7-2 to TRBJ2-2; 7 bases fit TRBD1. CDR3 length equals 14 residues. Germline-derived CDR1 and CDR2 are SGHTA and FQGNSA. The V gene end was trimmed by 4 bases and the J gene end by 3 bases; junction bases not matched to a gene: 2. DNA for the CDR3: TGTGCCAGCAGCTCGGGACAGCACACCGGGGAGCTGTTTTTT. Translating gives CASSSGQHTGELFF.

V usage is TRBV5-1 and J usage is TRBJ1-2; 12 positions agree with TRBD1. The CDR3 runs to 17 residues. CDR1 is SGHRS and CDR2 is YFSETQ in the germline V gene. J lost 2 bases, V lost 4 bases, and 9 bases had no gene match. CDR3 protein: CASSIVPGQGANYGYTF. The CDR3 coding sequence is TGCGCCAGCAGCATTGTGCCGGGACAGGGGGCGAACTATGGCTACACCTTC.

This sequence joins TRBV28 and TRBJ2-3; 7 nucleotides agree with TRBD1. This CDR3 is 17 amino acids long. Trimming cost V 4 bases and J 5 bases; bases outside gene matches: 15. Germline lookup yields CDR1 MDHEN and CDR2 SYDVKM. The CDR3 DNA sequence: TGTGCCAGCAGTTCTCAACAGGGGCGAGAGGGGATAGATACGCAGTATTTT. Its translation: CASSSQQGREGIDTQYF.

This clone has a single count. The V and J genes are TRBV5-4 and TRBJ1-2, with 7 nucleotides matching TRBD1. The CDR3 is 13 residues long. J gave up 6 bases and V 3 bases, and 5 bases lay outside the gene matches. The germline V gene encodes CDR1 SGHNT and CDR2 YYREEE (reference sequence). CDR3 bases: TGTGCCAGCAGCTGGGACAGCTTTAATGGCTACACCTTC. This gives the protein CASSWDSFNGYTF.

The chain carries TRBV5-1 and TRBJ2-3, with 9 bases fitting TRBD2. The CDR3 extends over 16 amino acids. Trimming at V came to 1 base and at J to 0 bases, leaving 3 bases not matched to a gene. CDR1 is SGHRS and CDR2 is YFSETQ in the germline V gene. CDR3 amino acids: CASSLTSGYSTDTQYF. The CDR3 coding sequence is TGCGCCAGCAGCTTGACTAGCGGGTATAGCACAGATACGCAGTATTTT.

A few counts support this clone. CDR3 residues: CASRAGQALYF. The CDR3 DNA reads as TGTGCCAGCAGGGCCGGACAGGCGTTGTATTTT. The chain links TRBV12-3 or TRBV12-4 to TRBJ2-3; 7 bases are a match to TRBD1. Losses at the gene ends were 6 bases for V and 14 bases for J; bases not matched to a gene: 8. This CDR3 contains 11 residues.

The V call is TRBV2, the J call TRBJ2-5, with D possibly TRBD2 on 5 matching bases. The V end lost 4 bases, the J end lost 5 bases, and 17 bases lay between the germline ends. The germline V gene has CDR1 SNHLY and CDR2 FYNNEI. This CDR3 spans 15 amino acids. CDR3 protein: CASSALGVGGETQYF. The CDR3 DNA reads TGTGCCAGCAGTGCTTTGGGAGTCGGCGGCGAGACCCAGTACTTC.

CDR3 sequence reads: CASSFTMRDEAFF. The CDR3 bases are TGTGCCAGCAGCTTTACCATGCGCGATGAAGCTTTCTTT. The rearrangement links TRBV7-6 to TRBJ1-1; D gene unclear. This CDR3 has 13 amino acids. Germline assignment: CDR1 SGHVS and CDR2 FNYEAQ. V lost 3 bases and J lost 7, with 12 bases in between. The full variable domain, in which reference TRBV7-6 and TRBJ1-1 provide the parts outside the CDR3, is GAGVSQSPRYKVTKRGQDVALRCDPISGHVSLYWYRQALGQGPEFLTYFNYEAQQDKSGLPNDRFSAERPEGSISTLTIQRTEQRDSAMYRCASSFTMRDEAFFGQGTRLTVV.

The genes are TRBV28 and TRBJ2-5; unclear D gene. Trimming stripped 4 bases from V and 7 bases from J, with 16 bases between. Germline V lookup: CDR1 MDHEN, CDR2 SYDVKM. CDR3 size: 14 residues. The CDR3 DNA reads as TGTGCCAGCAGTTCCTCGACATTTGTAGGGACCCAGTACTTC. Its protein is CASSSSTFVGTQYF.

V usage is TRBV20-1 and J usage is TRBJ2-7, with D possibly being TRBD2 (5 bases). The CDR3 spans 11 residues. Per germline, CDR1 DFQATT and CDR2 SNEGSKA (reference sequence). The germline V and J ends were trimmed by 7 bases and 3 bases, with 10 bases remaining between them. The CDR3: CSVDGIYEQYF. The CDR3 DNA sequence: TGCAGTGTGGACGGGATCTACGAGCAGTACTTC.

The table lists this clone with a few counts. The chain has TRBV27 and TRBJ2-3; TRBD2 matches at 9 bases. J was trimmed by 4 bases and V by 5 bases; bases with no gene match: 7. The CDR3 spans 15 residues. Germline values: CDR1 MNHEY, CDR2 SMNVEV (reference sequence). The CDR3: CASSPKAGGADTQYF. The CDR3 DNA is TGTGCCAGCAGTCCCAAAGCGGGAGGAGCAGATACGCAGTATTTT.

This clone occurred once. The chain is built from TRBV19 and TRBJ2-5; a possible D gene is TRBD1 (5 bases). Trimming took off 4 bases at V and 2 bases at J, with 8 bases between the two ends. This CDR3 has 13 amino acids. Germline V gene sequence: CDR1 LNHDA, CDR2 SQIVND (reference sequence). Written as DNA, the CDR3 is TGTGCCAGTAGTAAAGGGGTTCAAGAGACCCAGTACTTC. Protein sequence: CASSKGVQETQYF.

The gene calls are TRBV6-2 or TRBV6-3 and TRBJ2-7, with 7 bases fitting TRBD2. V lost 6 bases, J lost 6 bases, and 20 bases stayed unmatched. The CDR3 is 17 residues long. The V gene's germline CDR1 is MNHEY and CDR2 SVGEGT. The CDR3: CASSSSNLAVPGGEQYF. Written as DNA, the CDR3 is TGTGCCAGCAGCTCCAGCAACCTAGCGGTGCCCGGAGGCGAGCAGTACTTC.

The J gene is TRBJ1-2, the V gene TRBV30, with 9 nucleotides matching TRBD1. This CDR3 is built from 12 residues. Germline-derived CDR1 and CDR2 are GTSNPN and SVGIG (reference sequence). Unmatched junction bases numbered 4, after V lost 5 bases and J lost 6 bases. CDR3 nucleotide sequence: TGTGCCTGGGGGACAGGGTTTCATGGCTACACCTTC. Protein product: CAWGTGFHGYTF.

The J gene is TRBJ1-1, the V gene TRBV29-1; a weak D match, TRBD1 (5 bases). V was cut by 8 bases and J by 11 bases, with 21 bases left in between. CDR1 SQVTM and CDR2 ANQGSEA come from the germline V gene. This CDR3 spans 12 amino acids. CDR3 amino acids: CSIRQGKQQAFF. The CDR3 DNA sequence: TGCAGCATCCGGCAGGGCAAACAGCAGGCTTTCTTT.

This clone appeared a single time. This chain uses TRBV29-1 with TRBJ2-7, with 9 bases identical to TRBD1. Germline values: CDR1 SQVTM, CDR2 ANQGSEA. The CDR3 sequence is 15 residues long. The junction had 8 bases not matched to a gene; V was cut back by 4 bases and J by 1 base. This chain's CDR3 is CSVGVGTGRSYEQYF. DNA of the CDR3: TGCAGCGTTGGAGTAGGGACAGGGCGTTCCTACGAGCAGTACTTC.

The chain has TRBV5-1 and TRBJ1-4; tentative D call: TRBD1 (6 bases). Germline assignment: CDR1 SGHRS and CDR2 YFSETQ. This CDR3 has 15 residues. Trimming cost V 3 bases and J 0 bases, with 9 bases left between them. The CDR3, as DNA: TGCGCCAGCAGCTCCGGGACAACAACTAATGAAAAACTGTTTTTT. It specifies CASSSGTTTNEKLFF. The full variable domain, completed using reference TRBV5-1 and TRBJ1-4, is KAGVTQTPRYLIKTRGQQVTLSCSPISGHRSVSWYQQTPGQGLQFLFEYFSETQRNKGNFPGRFSGRQFSNSRSEMNVSTLELGDSALYLCASSSGTTTNEKLFFGSGTQLSVL.

This clone was seen a single time. This rearrangement joins TRBV29-1 to TRBJ1-5, with TRBD1 as a possible D gene (6 bases). Germline V CDR1 and CDR2: SQVTM, ANQGSEA. CDR3 length equals 15 residues. V was pared by 5 bases and J by 0 bases, with 14 bases between. DNA for the CDR3: TGCAGCGTTACGGACAGCTCGGGTAGCAATCAGCCCCAGCATTTT. This translates into CSVTDSSGSNQPQHF. The whole variable domain, remainder taken from reference TRBV29-1 and TRBJ1-5, is SAVISQKPSRDICQRGTSLTIQCQVDSQVTMMFWYRQQPGQSLTLIATANQGSEATYESGFVIDKFPISRPNLTFSTLTVSNMSPEDSSIYLCSVTDSSGSNQPQHFGDGTRLSIL.

The genes are TRBV29-1 and TRBJ2-3; 8 bases map to TRBD2. This CDR3 region has 15 residues. Per the germline V gene, CDR1 is SQVTM and CDR2 is ANQGSEA. V lost 7 bases and J lost 3; bases outside the gene matches: 12. The CDR3 loop reads CSADTGAGATDTQYF. As DNA, the CDR3 is TGCAGCGCTGATACGGGAGCGGGAGCGACAGATACGCAGTATTTT.

The V and J genes are TRBV27 and TRBJ1-2, with D possibly TRBD1 on 5 matching bases. This CDR3 region has 13 residues. CDR1 and CDR2 (germline): MNHEY, SMNVEV (reference sequence). V lost 7 bases and J 4 bases, leaving 13 bases between the germline ends. Here the CDR3 DNA reads TGTGCCAGCACCAAGTTGGGGGGCTATGGCTACACCTTC. This gives the protein CASTKLGGYGYTF.

This chain links TRBV21-1 with TRBJ1-1; the table's D gene call, TRBD1, was not cross checked with the DNA. TRBV21-1 is designated a pseudogene. The CDR3 length is 15 residues. CDR3 nucleotide sequence: TGTGCCAGCAGCAATGATGACAGGGATGGGGACGAAGCTTTCTTT. This gives the protein CASSNDDRDGDEAFF.

J is TRBJ2-5 and V is TRBV19, with a possible D match to TRBD1 (6 bases). This CDR3 comprises 14 residues. In germline, CDR1 is LNHDA, CDR2 SQIVND (reference sequence). The germline V and J ends were trimmed by 4 bases and 4 bases, with 13 bases remaining between them. The chain's CDR3 is CASSTSDRGETQYF. The CDR3 nucleotides read TGTGCCAGTAGTACGTCGGACAGAGGAGAGACCCAGTACTTC.

This rearrangement joins TRBV20-1 to TRBJ1-4; D gene ambiguous. The CDR3 length is 11 residues. Per the germline V gene, CDR1 is DFQATT and CDR2 is SNEGSKA (reference sequence). Trimming cost V 5 bases and J 4 bases, with 5 bases left between them. The CDR3 DNA reads as TGCAGTGCTTACGGTAATGAAAAACTGTTTTTT. It specifies CSAYGNEKLFF.

This rearrangement joins TRBV3-1 (or the pseudogene TRBV3-2) to TRBJ1-2, with D possibly TRBD1 on 5 matching bases. The V and J ends lost 0 bases and 1 base respectively, with 9 bases between them. CDR1 is LGHDT, CDR2 YNNKEL, per germline (reference sequence). This CDR3 comprises 15 residues. CDR3: CASSQDGGVNYGYTF. CDR3 nucleotide sequence: TGTGCCAGCAGCCAAGATGGGGGGGTTAACTATGGCTACACCTTC.

This clone was counted at least ten times. The V and J genes are TRBV6-2 or TRBV6-3 and TRBJ2-7; 8 nucleotides line up with TRBD2. Germline trimming cut 2 bases from V and 2 bases from J; bases unmatched to any gene: 8. Germline V CDR1 and CDR2: MNHEY, SVGEGT. The CDR3 sequence is 16 residues long. CDR3 DNA sequence: TGTGCCAGCAGTTACCCTTGGACTAGCAGTACCTACGAGCAGTACTTC. The encoded protein is CASSYPWTSSTYEQYF.

Worth noting for this clone: One end of the junction varies from germline; a read error may be responsible. The genes are TRBV4-2 and TRBJ2-3; 10 nucleotides agree with TRBD2. The length of the CDR3 is 15 residues. Germline CDR1 reads LGHNA; CDR2 reads YNFKEQ. The CDR3 DNA reads as TGTGCCAGCAACCAACTAGCGGGGTCCACAGATACGCAGTATTTT. Translating gives CASNQLAGSTDTQYF.